Listed below are T cell receptor beta chains from one sample, sequenced in a study of control samples from healthy donors and cancer patients. TCRdb's copy holds only in-frame clones and misses some; the assay was immunoSEQ multiplex PCR. The table has 150,000 to 200,000 clones, around 90% seen once; the top ten hold around 5.1%. Input material: blood. These receptor sequences come from a woman in her 30s in good health. Both conserved end residues are part of each CDR3. The D gene is left open where the match is weak. The size entry is marked missing in some rows and otherwise reads once, few, many or a size class.

>TRBJ2-2|-|-|TRBV5-1
TGCGCCAGCAGCTCCACCCTGAACCAGGCCAACACCGGGGAGCTGTTTTTT
CASSSTLNQANTGELFF
>TRBJ1-3|-|TRBD1|TRBV7-9
TGTGCCAGCAGCCCCCGGACAGGGGGAAACACCATATATTTT
CASSPRTGGNTIYF
>TRBJ1-3|-|TRBD1|TRBV7-9
TGTGCCAGCAGCCACAGGGGGGTGTCTGGAAACACCATATATTTT
CASSHRGVSGNTIYF
>TRBJ2-4|-|-|TRBV28
TGTGCCAGCAGTTTCGGGGGCGGAGACATTCAGTACTTC
CASSFGGGDIQYF
>TRBJ2-1|-|-|TRBV11-3
TGTGCCAGCAGCTTAGAAGGGGGCAATGAGCAGTTCTTC
CASSLEGGNEQFF
>TRBJ2-2|-|TRBD1|TRBV4-1
TGCGCCAGCAGCCAATGGTCCTTGGGACAGGGTAGCACCGGGGAGCTGTTTTTT
CASSQWSLGQGSTGELFF
>TRBJ2-1|-|TRBD2|TRBV15
TGTGCCACCAGCACAGCGGGGGGGTTCAATGAGCAGTTCTTC
CATSTAGGFNEQFF
>TRBJ1-2|once|TRBD1|TRBV3-1/TRBV3-2
TGTGCCAGCAGCAACAGGGGAGGGGAGGGCTACACCTTC
CASSNRGGEGYTF
>TRBJ2-1|-|-|TRBV28
TGTGCCAGCAGCGGGGAATACAATGAGCAGTTCTTC
CASSGEYNEQFF
>TRBJ2-7|-|TRBD1|TRBV9
TGTGCCAGCAGCGACGGGACAGGGGACGAGCAGTACTTC
CASSDGTGDEQYF
>TRBJ2-1|-|TRBD2|TRBV19
TGTGCCAGTAGTACCGGGACTAGCGGACTTAGCTCCTACAATGAGCAGTTCTTC
CASSTGTSGLSSYNEQFF
>TRBJ1-3|-|-|TRBV5-6
TGTGCCAGCAGCTTGGTAGGCAGGATGAACTCTGGAAACACCATATATTTT
CASSLVGRMNSGNTIYF
>TRBJ1-5|-|-|TRBV10-3
TGTGCCATCACTGGAGGGGAGCATCAGCCCCAGCATTTT
CAITGGEHQPQHF
>TRBJ1-5|-|-|TRBV28
TGTGCCAGCAGTCCCCATAGGGATATGCAGCCCCAGCATTTT
CASSPHRDMQPQHF
>TRBJ2-5|-|TRBD2|TRBV9
TGTGCCAGCAGCGTAGGGGCATCTGCTAGCGGCCAAGAGACCCAGTACTTC
CASSVGASASGQETQYF
>TRBJ1-4|-|TRBD1|TRBV3-1/TRBV3-2
TGTGCCAGCAGCCAAAGACAGGGTGAGGAAAAACTGTTTTTT
CASSQRQGEEKLFF